Following are 8 T cell receptor beta chains from one sample sequenced in a study of shared clonotypes between healthy human individuals. Repertoires were generated with immunoSEQ multiplex PCR, while TCRdb's copy carries only in-frame clones and drops some. Of about 560,000 clones in the sample, just over 75% were seen once. Sequenced input: PBMCs. All receptors come from a woman in her thirties or forties in good health. Some clones in this sample may be carry-over from other donors' samples.

This clone was recorded only once. The CDR3: CASSEVTSYQPQHF. The CDR3 DNA follows: TGTGCCAGCAGTGAAGTCACCAGTTATCAGCCCCAGCATTTT. The rearrangement uses TRBV2 and TRBJ1-5; no firm D call. The CDR3 contains 14 residues. V was cut by 1 base and J by 5 bases, with 9 bases left in between. CDR1 is SNHLY, CDR2 FYNNEI, per germline.

V usage is TRBV10-3 and J usage is TRBJ2-5; tentatively, D is TRBD1 (5 bases). The V and J ends lost 3 bases and 1 base respectively, with 9 bases between them. The germline V gene encodes CDR1 ENHRY and CDR2 SYGVKD. The CDR3 runs to 14 residues. For the CDR3, the DNA is TGTGCCATCAGTGACCCGACAGTCCAAGAGACCCAGTACTTC. Translated: CAISDPTVQETQYF.

The V gene is TRBV6-6, the J gene TRBJ1-1; D is ambiguous. Trimming removed 4 bases at V and 0 bases at J, with 12 bases between. The length of the CDR3 is 15 residues. CDR1 is MNHNY and CDR2 is SVGAGI in the germline V gene (reference sequence). The CDR3 DNA reads TGTGCCAGCAGTTCCCTCGTGTCCCTGAACACTGAAGCTTTCTTT. It is translated as CASSSLVSLNTEAFF.

The table lists this clone with a few counts. This chain joins TRBV11-2 and TRBJ1-3; no clear D. CDR3 size: 14 residues. The germline CDR1 and CDR2 sequences are SGHAT and FQNNGV. Trimming shortened V by 0 bases and J by 6 bases, and 9 bases separated the two germline ends. The CDR3 nucleotides are TGTGCCAGCAGCTTAGATCGTGCGGAAAACACCATATATTTT. It yields the protein CASSLDRAENTIYF.

The chain carries TRBV7-8 and TRBJ2-5; D is undetermined. Germline CDR1 is SGHVS and CDR2 is FQNEAQ. V was clipped by 5 bases and J by 5 bases, with 15 bases between them. The CDR3 spans 14 residues. CDR3 DNA: TGTGCCAGCAGCGTAAGAGGTCCACTGGAGACCCAGTACTTC. Its protein product is CASSVRGPLETQYF.

CDR3 protein: CASSEHWTASYEQYF. For the CDR3, the DNA is TGTGCCAGCAGTGAACACTGGACAGCCTCCTACGAGCAGTACTTC. The V and J genes are TRBV6-1 and TRBJ2-7; D possibly corresponds to TRBD1 (6 bases). From germline, CDR1 is MNHNS and CDR2 SASEGT. This CDR3 is 15 amino acids long. V lost 2 bases and J 0 bases, leaving 11 bases between the germline ends.

The V gene is TRBV30, the J gene TRBJ1-5, with D possibly being TRBD1 (5 bases). This CDR3 has 16 residues. The germline gives CDR1 GTSNPN, CDR2 SVGIG (reference sequence). V lost 4 bases, J lost 0 bases, and 16 bases lay in between. The DNA for the CDR3 is TGTGCCTGGACCCCGTATGGGACTTATAGCAATCAGCCCCAGCATTTT. It specifies CAWTPYGTYSNQPQHF.

The genes are TRBV5-6 and TRBJ2-3; D remains unclear. Germline loops: CDR1 SGHDT, CDR2 YYEEEE. V dropped 2 bases and J dropped 2 bases, with 12 bases sitting between them. The CDR3 is made up of 15 amino acids. The CDR3 sequence: CASSFGEGFTDTQYF. In nucleotides, the CDR3 is TGTGCCAGCAGCTTCGGTGAAGGATTCACAGATACGCAGTATTTT.